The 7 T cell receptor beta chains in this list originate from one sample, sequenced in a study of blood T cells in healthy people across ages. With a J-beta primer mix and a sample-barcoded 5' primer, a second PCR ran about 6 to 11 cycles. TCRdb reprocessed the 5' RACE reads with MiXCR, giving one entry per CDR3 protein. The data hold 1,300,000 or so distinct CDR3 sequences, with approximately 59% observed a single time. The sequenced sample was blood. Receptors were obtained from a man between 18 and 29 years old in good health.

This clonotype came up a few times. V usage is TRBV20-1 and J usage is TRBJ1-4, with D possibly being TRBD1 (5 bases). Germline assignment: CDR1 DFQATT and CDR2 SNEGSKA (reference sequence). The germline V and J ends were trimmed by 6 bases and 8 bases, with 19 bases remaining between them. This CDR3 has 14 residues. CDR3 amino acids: CSASTGTIREKLFF. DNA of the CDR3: TGCAGTGCATCAACCGGGACCATCCGCGAAAAACTGTTTTTT.

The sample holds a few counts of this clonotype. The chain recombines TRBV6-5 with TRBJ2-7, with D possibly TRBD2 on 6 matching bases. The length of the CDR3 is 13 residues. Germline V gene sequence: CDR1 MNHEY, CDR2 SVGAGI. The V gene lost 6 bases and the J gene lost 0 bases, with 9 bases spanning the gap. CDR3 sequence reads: CASSRRASYEQYF. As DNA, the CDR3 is TGTGCCAGCAGCCGGAGGGCCTCCTACGAGCAGTACTTC.

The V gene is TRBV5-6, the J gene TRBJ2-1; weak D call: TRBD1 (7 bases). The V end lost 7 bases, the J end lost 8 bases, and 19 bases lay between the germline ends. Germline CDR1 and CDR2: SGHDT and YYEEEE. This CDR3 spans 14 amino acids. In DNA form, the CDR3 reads TGTGCCAGCGCCAATAGCGGAGGGGGCGATGAGCAGTTCTTC. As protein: CASANSGGGDEQFF.

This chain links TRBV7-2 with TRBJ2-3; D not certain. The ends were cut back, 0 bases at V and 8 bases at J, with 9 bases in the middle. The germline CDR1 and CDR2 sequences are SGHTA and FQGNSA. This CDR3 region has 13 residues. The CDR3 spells CASSLAWASTQYF. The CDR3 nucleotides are TGTGCCAGCAGCTTAGCTTGGGCTTCTACGCAGTATTTT.

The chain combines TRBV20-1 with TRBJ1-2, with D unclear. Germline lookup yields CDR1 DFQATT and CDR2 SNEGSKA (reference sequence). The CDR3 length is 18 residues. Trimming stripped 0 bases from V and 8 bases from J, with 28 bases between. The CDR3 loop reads CSARDFEGIGFEVDGYTF. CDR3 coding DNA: TGCAGTGCTAGAGATTTCGAGGGAATCGGGTTCGAGGTGGACGGCTACACCTTC.

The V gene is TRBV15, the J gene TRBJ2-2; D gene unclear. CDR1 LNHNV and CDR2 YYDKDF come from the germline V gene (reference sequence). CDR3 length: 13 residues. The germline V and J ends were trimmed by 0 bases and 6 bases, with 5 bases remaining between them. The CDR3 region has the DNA TGTGCCACCAGCAGAGATTTTTCCGGGGAGCTGTTTTTT. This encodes CATSRDFSGELFF.

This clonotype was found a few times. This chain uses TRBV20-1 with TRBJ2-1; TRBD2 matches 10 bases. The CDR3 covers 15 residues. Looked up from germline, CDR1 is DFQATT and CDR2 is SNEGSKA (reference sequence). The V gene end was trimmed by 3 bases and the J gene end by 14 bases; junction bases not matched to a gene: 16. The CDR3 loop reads CSASPKRGGLREEFF. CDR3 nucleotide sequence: TGCAGTGCTAGTCCGAAGCGGGGGGGCCTTAGAGAGGAGTTCTTC.